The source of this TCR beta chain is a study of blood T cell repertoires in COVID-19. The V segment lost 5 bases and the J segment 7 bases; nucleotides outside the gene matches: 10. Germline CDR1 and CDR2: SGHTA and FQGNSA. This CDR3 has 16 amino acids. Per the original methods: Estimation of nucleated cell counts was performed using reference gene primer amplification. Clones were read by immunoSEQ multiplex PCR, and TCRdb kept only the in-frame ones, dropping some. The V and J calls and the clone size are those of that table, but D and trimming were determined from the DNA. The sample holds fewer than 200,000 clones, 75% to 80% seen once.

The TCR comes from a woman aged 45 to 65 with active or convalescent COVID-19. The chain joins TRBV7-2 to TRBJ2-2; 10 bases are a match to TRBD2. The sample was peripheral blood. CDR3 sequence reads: CASSEASGSLNGELFF. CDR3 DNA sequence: TGTGCCAGCAGCGAAGCTAGCGGGAGTTTGAACGGGGAGCTGTTTTTT.